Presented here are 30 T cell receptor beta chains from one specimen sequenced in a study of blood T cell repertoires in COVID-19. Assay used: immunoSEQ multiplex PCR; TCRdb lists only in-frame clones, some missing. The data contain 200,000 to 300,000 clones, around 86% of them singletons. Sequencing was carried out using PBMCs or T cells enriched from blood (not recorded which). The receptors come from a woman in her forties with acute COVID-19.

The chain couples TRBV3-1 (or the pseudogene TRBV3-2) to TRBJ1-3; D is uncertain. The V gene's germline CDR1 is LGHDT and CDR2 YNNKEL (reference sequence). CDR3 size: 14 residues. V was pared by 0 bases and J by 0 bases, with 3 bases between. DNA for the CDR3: TGTGCCAGCAGCCAAGACAGCTCTGGAAACACCATATATTTT. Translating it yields CASSQDSSGNTIYF.

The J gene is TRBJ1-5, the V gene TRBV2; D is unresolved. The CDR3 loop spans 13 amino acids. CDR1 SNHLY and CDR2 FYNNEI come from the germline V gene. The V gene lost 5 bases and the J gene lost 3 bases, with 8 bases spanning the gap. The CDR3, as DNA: TGTGCCAGCAGTCCTGAACACAATCAGCCCCAGCATTTT. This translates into CASSPEHNQPQHF. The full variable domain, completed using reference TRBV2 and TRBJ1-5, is EPEVTQTPSHQVTQMGQEVILRCVPISNHLYFYWYRQILGQKVEFLVSFYNNEISEKSEIFDDQFSVERPDGSNFTLKIRSTKLEDSAMYFCASSPEHNQPQHFGDGTRLSIL.

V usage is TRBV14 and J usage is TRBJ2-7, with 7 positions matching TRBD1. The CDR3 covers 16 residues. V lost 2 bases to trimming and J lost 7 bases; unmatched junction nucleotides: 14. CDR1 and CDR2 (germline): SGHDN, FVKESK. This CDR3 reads CASSQLRQGGLGEQYF. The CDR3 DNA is TGTGCCAGCAGCCAACTTAGACAGGGTGGTTTGGGGGAGCAGTACTTC.

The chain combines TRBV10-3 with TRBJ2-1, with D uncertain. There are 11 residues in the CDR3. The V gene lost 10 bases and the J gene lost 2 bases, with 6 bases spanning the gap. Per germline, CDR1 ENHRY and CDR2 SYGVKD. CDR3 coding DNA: TGTGCCACTGGGCCCTACAATGAGCAGTTCTTC. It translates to CATGPYNEQFF.

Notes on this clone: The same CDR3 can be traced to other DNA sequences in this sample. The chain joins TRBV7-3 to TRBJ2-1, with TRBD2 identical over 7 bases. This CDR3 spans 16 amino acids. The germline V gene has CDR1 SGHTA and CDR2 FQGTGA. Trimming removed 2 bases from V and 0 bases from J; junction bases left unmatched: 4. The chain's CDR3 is CASSLSSGSSYNEQFF. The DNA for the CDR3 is TGTGCCAGCAGCTTATCTAGCGGAAGCTCCTACAATGAGCAGTTCTTC.

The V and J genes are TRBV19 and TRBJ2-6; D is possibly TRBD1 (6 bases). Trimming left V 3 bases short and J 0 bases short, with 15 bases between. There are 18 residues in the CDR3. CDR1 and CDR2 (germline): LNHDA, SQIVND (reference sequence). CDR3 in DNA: TGTGCCAGTAGTATTGGGGAACAGGGATACTCTGGGGCCAACGTCCTGACTTTC. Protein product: CASSIGEQGYSGANVLTF.

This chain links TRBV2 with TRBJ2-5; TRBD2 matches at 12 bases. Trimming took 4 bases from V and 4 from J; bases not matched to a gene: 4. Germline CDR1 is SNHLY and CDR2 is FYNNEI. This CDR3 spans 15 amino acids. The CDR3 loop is CASSVASGRGETQYF. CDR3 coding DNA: TGTGCCAGCAGTGTTGCTAGCGGGAGGGGAGAGACCCAGTACTTC.

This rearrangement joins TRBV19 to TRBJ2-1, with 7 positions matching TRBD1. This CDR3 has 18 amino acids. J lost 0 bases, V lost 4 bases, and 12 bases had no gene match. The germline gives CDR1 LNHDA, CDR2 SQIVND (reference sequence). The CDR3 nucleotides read TGTGCCAGTAGTACCAACTTTCCGACAGGGAACTCCTACAATGAGCAGTTCTTC. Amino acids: CASSTNFPTGNSYNEQFF.

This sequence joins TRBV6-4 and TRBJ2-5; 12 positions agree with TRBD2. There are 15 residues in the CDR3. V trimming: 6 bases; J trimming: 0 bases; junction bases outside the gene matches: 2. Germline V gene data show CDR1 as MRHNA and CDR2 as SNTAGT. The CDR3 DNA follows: TGTGCCAGCAGCCGGACTAGCGGGAACCAAGAGACCCAGTACTTC. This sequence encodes CASSRTSGNQETQYF.

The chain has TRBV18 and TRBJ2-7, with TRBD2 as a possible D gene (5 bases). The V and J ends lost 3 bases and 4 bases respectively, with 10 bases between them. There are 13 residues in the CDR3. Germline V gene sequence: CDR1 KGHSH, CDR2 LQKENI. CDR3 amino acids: CASSPAGNYEQYF. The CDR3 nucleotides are TGTGCCAGCTCACCGGCCGGGAATTACGAGCAGTACTTC.

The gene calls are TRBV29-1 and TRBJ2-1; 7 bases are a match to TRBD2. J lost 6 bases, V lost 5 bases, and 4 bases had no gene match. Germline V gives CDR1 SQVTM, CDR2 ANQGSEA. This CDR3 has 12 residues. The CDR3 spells CSVRLAPNEQFF. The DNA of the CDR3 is TGCAGCGTTCGACTAGCTCCCAATGAGCAGTTCTTC.

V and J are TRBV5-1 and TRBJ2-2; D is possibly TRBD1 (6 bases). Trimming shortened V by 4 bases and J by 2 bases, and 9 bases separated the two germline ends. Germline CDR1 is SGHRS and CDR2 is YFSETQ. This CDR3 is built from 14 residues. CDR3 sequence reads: CASSPGTNTGELFF. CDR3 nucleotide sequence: TGCGCCAGCAGCCCCGGGACAAACACCGGGGAGCTGTTTTTT.

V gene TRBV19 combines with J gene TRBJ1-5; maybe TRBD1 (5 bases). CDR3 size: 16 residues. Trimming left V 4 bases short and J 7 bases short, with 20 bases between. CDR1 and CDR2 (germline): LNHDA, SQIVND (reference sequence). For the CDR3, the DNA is TGTGCCAGTAGTAAGGGTCCGGGGCAGGCGGGGCAGCCCCAGCATTTT. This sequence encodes CASSKGPGQAGQPQHF. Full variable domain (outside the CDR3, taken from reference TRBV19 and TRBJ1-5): DGGITQSPKYLFRKEGQNVTLSCEQNLNHDAMYWYRQDPGQGLRLIYYSQIVNDFQKGDIAEGYSVSREKKESFPLTVTSAQKNPTAFYLCASSKGPGQAGQPQHFGDGTRLSIL.

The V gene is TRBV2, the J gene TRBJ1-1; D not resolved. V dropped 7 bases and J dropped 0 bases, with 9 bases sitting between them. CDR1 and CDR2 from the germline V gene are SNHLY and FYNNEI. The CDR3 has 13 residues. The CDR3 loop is CASIRVMNTEAFF. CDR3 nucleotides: TGTGCCAGCATCCGAGTCATGAACACTGAAGCTTTCTTT.

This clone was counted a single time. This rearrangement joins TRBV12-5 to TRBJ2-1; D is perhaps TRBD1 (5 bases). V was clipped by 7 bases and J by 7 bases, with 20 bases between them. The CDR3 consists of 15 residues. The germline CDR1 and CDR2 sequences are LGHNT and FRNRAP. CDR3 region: CASDWPGQRMNEQFF. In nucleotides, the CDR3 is TGTGCTAGTGATTGGCCCGGACAAAGGATGAATGAGCAGTTCTTC.

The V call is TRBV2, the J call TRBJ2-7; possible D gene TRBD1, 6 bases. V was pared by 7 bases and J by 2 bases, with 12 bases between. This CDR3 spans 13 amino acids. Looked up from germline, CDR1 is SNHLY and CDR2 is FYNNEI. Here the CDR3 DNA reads TGTGCCAGCAAAATACAGGGCCCCTACGAGCAGTACTTC. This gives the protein CASKIQGPYEQYF. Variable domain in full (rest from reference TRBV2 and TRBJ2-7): EPEVTQTPSHQVTQMGQEVILRCVPISNHLYFYWYRQILGQKVEFLVSFYNNEISEKSEIFDDQFSVERPDGSNFTLKIRSTKLEDSAMYFCASKIQGPYEQYFGPGTRLTVT.

CDR3 in DNA: TGTGCCAGCAGCCGTGGACAGGGGTATTTTCAGCCCCAGCATTTT. Translation: CASSRGQGYFQPQHF. This chain joins TRBV11-2 and TRBJ1-5, with 9 bases matching TRBD1. The CDR3 spans 15 residues. Trimming cost V 5 bases and J 6 bases; bases outside gene matches: 8. CDR1 is SGHAT and CDR2 is FQNNGV in the germline V gene.

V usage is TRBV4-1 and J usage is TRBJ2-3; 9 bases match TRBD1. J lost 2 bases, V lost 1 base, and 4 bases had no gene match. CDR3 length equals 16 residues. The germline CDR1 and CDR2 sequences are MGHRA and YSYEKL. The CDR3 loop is CASSQGDRAATDTQYF. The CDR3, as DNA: TGCGCCAGCAGCCAAGGGGACAGGGCGGCCACAGATACGCAGTATTTT.

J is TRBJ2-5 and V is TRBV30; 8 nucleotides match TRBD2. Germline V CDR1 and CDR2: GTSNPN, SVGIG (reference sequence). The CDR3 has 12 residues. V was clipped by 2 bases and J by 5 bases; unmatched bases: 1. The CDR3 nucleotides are TGTGCCTGGAGTACGGGGGGGGAGACCCAGTACTTC. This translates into CAWSTGGETQYF.

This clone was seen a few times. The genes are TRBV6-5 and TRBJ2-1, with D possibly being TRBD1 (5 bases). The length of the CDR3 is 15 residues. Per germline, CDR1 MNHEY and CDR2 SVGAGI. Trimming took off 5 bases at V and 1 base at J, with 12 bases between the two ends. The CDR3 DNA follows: TGTGCCAGCAGTAGATTAGGACAATCCTACAATGAGCAGTTCTTC. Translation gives CASSRLGQSYNEQFF.

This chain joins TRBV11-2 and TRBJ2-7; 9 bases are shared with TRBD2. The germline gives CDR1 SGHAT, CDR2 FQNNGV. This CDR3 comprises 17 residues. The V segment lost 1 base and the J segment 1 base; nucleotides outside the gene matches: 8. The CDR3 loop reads CASSLVLTAGGSYEQYF. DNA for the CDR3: TGTGCCAGCAGCTTAGTATTAACGGCGGGAGGGTCCTACGAGCAGTACTTC.

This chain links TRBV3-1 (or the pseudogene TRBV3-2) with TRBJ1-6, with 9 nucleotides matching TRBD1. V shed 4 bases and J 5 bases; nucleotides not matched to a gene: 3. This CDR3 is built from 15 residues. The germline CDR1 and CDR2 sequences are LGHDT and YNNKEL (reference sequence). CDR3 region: CASSRRDRDNSPLHF. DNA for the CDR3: TGTGCCAGCAGCCGCCGGGACAGGGATAATTCACCCCTCCACTTT.

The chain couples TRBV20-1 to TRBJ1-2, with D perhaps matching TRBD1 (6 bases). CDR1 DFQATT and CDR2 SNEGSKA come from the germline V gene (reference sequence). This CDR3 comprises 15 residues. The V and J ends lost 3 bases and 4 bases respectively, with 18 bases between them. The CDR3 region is CSASSTRTAIYGYTF. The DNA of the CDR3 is TGCAGTGCTAGTTCTACTCGGACAGCAATCTATGGCTACACCTTC.

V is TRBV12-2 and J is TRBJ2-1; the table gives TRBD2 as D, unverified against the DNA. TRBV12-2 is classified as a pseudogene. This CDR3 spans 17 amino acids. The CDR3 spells CASRTRLAVVGYNEQFF. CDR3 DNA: TGTGCAAGTCGAACACGACTAGCGGTGGTTGGGTACAATGAGCAGTTCTTC.

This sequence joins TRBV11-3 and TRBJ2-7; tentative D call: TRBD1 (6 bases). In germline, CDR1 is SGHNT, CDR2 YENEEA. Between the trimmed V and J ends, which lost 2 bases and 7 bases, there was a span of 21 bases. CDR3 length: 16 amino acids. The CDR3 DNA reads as TGTGCCAGCAGCTTACTCCTTGACAGGCCCCCTAGAGAGCAGTACTTC. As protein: CASSLLLDRPPREQYF.

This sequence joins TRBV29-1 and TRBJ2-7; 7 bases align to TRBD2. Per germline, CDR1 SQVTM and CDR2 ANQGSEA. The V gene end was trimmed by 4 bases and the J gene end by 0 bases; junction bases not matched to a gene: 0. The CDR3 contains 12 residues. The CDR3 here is CSVGGGSYEQYF. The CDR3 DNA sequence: TGCAGCGTTGGCGGGGGCTCCTACGAGCAGTACTTC.

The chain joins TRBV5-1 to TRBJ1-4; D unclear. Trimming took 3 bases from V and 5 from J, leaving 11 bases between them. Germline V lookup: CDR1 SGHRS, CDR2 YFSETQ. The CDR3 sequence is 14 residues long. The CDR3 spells CASSSGSLNEKLFF. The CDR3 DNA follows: TGCGCCAGCAGCTCCGGGTCTCTAAATGAAAAACTGTTTTTT. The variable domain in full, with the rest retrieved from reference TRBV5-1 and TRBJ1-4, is KAGVTQTPRYLIKTRGQQVTLSCSPISGHRSVSWYQQTPGQGLQFLFEYFSETQRNKGNFPGRFSGRQFSNSRSEMNVSTLELGDSALYLCASSSGSLNEKLFFGSGTQLSVL.

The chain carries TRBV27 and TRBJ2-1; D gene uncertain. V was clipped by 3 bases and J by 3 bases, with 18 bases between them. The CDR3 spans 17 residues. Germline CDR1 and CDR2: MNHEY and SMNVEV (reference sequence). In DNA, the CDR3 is TGTGCCAGCAGTTTTTTGTTTGGCCGTTCAGACTACAATGAGCAGTTCTTC. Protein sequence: CASSFLFGRSDYNEQFF.

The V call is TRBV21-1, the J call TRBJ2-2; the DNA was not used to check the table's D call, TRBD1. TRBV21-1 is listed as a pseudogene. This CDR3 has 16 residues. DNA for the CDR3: TGTGCCAGCACCCTCTTAGAGCAGGGTAAGGCCGGGGAGCTGTTTTTT. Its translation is CASTLLEQGKAGELFF.

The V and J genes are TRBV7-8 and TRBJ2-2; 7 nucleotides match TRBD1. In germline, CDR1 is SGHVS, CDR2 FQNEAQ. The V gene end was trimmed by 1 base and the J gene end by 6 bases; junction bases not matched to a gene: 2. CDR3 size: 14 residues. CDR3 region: CASSLVTGAGELFF. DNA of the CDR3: TGTGCCAGCAGCTTAGTCACAGGGGCCGGGGAGCTGTTTTTT.